This entry describes one T cell receptor (beta chain). Its cognate antigen is unknown. Trimming cost V 3 bases and J 9 bases; bases outside gene matches: 10. This CDR3 is built from 15 residues. Germline CDR1 and CDR2: SGDLS and YYNGEE. These data are taken from a study of shared clonotypes between healthy human individuals. Study-level background: Three plates were used per donor for CD4 naive, three for CD4 memory, two for CD8 naive and one for CD8 memory. Study outcomes and limitations: With a few donors compared, 4.5% to 6.5% of naive CD4 clonotypes were shared.

The run depth of the assay was deep. Researchers divided each subset's genomic DNA evenly across several immunoSEQ plates. Assay used: immunoSEQ multiplex PCR; TCRdb lists only in-frame clones, some missing. The sample shows about 990,000 clones, about four fifths of them seen only once. The sequenced sample consisted of memory CD4+ T cells from PBMCs. The subset here: CD45RA-negative fraction. This clonotype originated in a man younger than 30 in good health. Some clones in this sample may be carry-over from other donors' samples. The V gene is TRBV9, the J gene TRBJ2-1; 9 bases map to TRBD1. The CDR3: CASSATGTGISEQFF. DNA of the CDR3: TGTGCCAGCAGCGCCACCGGGACAGGGATCAGTGAGCAGTTCTTC.